The clone carrying this T cell receptor beta chain was recorded at least ten times. Its antigen remains unknown. The data belong to a study of regulatory T cells in long-lasting Graves disease. The overall study: By definition, persistent Graves' disease involved antithyroid drugs for over 5 years alongside positive TSH receptor antibodies. Study results and caveats: Persistent Graves' patients showed less TCR diversity than newly diagnosed patients showed. It was possible that the small sample size reduced accuracy. There were preferences for TRBV28, TRBJ1-2 and TRBJ2-5 in persistent disease.

The CDR3 covers 13 residues. Looked up from germline, CDR1 is SGHRS and CDR2 is YFSETQ. V was cut by 1 base and J by 8 bases, with 12 bases left in between. Building the TCR beta libraries relied on iRepertoire HTBI primers, and CDR3 regions underwent Arm-PCR. TCRdb re-analysed the multiplex PCR reads in MiXCR, keeping a single row per CDR3 protein. The data contain fewer than 450,000 distinct CDR3 sequences, 23% of them singletons. Time point indicated: persistent/refractory GD, antithyroid drugs over 5 years with positive TRAb. Construction of the TCR library relied on RNA isolated from PBMCs. This sequence was found in a female donor with Graves disease. This specimen was peripheral blood mononuclear cells (PBMCs), taken when the disease was refractory, from a patient treated with antithyroid drugs. This rearrangement joins TRBV5-1 to TRBJ1-2; TRBD1 might be the D (5 bases). The CDR3 region is CASSLTGLEGYTF. The CDR3 nucleotides read TGCGCCAGCAGCTTGACAGGACTTGAGGGCTACACCTTC.